The clone carrying this T cell receptor (beta chain) was counted ten times or more. Its specificity is not known. The V and J ends lost 1 base and 3 bases, in that order; junction bases with no gene match: 6. The V gene's germline CDR1 is LGHNA and CDR2 YSLEER. The CDR3 spans 16 residues. Primers used in a second PCR of about 7 to 12 cycles were a sample-barcoded 5' primer and a J-beta primer mix. Using its own MiXCR run on the 5' RACE reads, TCRdb lists one record per CDR3 protein. The sample includes hundreds of thousands of distinct CDR3 sequences, 49% of them seen just once. The sample belongs to a study of blood T cells in healthy people across ages. Researchers isolated at least 6.5 million PBMCs per sample. Study findings and constraints: Samples with more naive T cells showed higher observed beta diversity. In long-lived donors, naive CD4+ cell counts and diversity exceeded those of aged donors.

Sequencing used blood. This rearrangement joins TRBV4-3 to TRBJ2-1; 7 bases fit TRBD2. This clonotype originated in a woman in her sixties in good health. The CDR3 DNA reads TGCGCCAGCAGCCAAGGAGGCGGCGGGAGCTACAATGAGCAGTTCTTC. It codes for CASSQGGGGSYNEQFF.